This T cell receptor beta chain was identified in a study of technical replicates of blood from a few donors. The V gene lost 8 bases and the J gene lost 8 bases, with 18 bases spanning the gap. Germline CDR1 and CDR2: MNHEY and SMNVEV (reference sequence). The CDR3 totals 13 residues. The assay was immunoSEQ multiplex PCR, and TCRdb's table has in-frame clones only and misses some. Counted here are roughly 80,000 clones, 85% to 95% occurring once; the ten biggest clones make up around 0.43%. This clonotype was obtained from a human donor in good health. Sequencing was performed on T cells isolated from PBMCs. V and J are TRBV27 and TRBJ1-2; D uncertain. This CDR3 reads CASALSLLSGYTF. CDR3 sequence (DNA): TGTGCCAGCGCGCTGTCTCTACTCTCCGGCTACACCTTC.